The 7 T cell receptor beta chains below all came from one sample that was sequenced in a study of T-cell memory formation after mild COVID-19 (dated by TCRdb to about 2021). Preparation of the library involved 5' RACE. TCRdb records Illumina NovaSeq 6000 as the sequencer. TCRdb took the public reads, trimmed them with fastp at Q25, ran MiXCR for clone calling and kept in-frame beta chains. A single entry per CDR3 protein holds the most common genes and DNA from its merged rows. The sample data list some 450,000 distinct CDR3 sequences, and roughly 18% of these were observed just once. The ten largest clones capture about a fifth of the sample. The sample was PBMCs or a T cell subset sorted from them (not recorded which). Receptor source: a young man who had mild COVID-19 (a few samples of this study predate the infection). The sample titles of this study are shuffled in the database, so cell type and time point are left out; the donor was told from shared clones.

The genes are TRBV6-6 and TRBJ2-4, with D possibly being TRBD2 (5 bases). The germline V and J ends were trimmed by 7 bases and 6 bases, with 13 bases remaining between them. The CDR3 has 13 residues. Germline V gene data show CDR1 as MNHNY and CDR2 as SVGAGI (reference sequence). CDR3 in amino acids: CASKEVPRNIQYF. The CDR3 coding sequence is TGTGCCAGCAAGGAGGTCCCCCGAAACATTCAGTACTTC.

CDR3 amino acids: CASSGTGVGNSPLHF. CDR3 in DNA: TGTGCCAGCTCAGGGACAGGGGTCGGTAATTCACCCCTCCACTTT. This rearrangement joins TRBV18 to TRBJ1-6; 10 bases match TRBD1. J gave up 6 bases and V 5 bases, and 4 bases lay outside the gene matches. Per germline, CDR1 KGHSH and CDR2 LQKENI. This CDR3 is 15 amino acids long.

This clonotype was observed many times. The chain is built from TRBV18 and TRBJ2-5; D is possibly TRBD1 (6 bases). V was cut by 4 bases and J by 1 base, with 7 bases left in between. CDR1 is KGHSH and CDR2 is LQKENI in the germline V gene. This CDR3 spans 13 amino acids. Written as DNA, the CDR3 is TGTGCCAGCTCACGGGACATCCAAGAGACCCAGTACTTC. It yields the protein CASSRDIQETQYF. The entire variable domain, with the rest obtained from reference TRBV18 and TRBJ2-5, is as follows: NAGVMQNPRHLVRRRGQEARLRCSPMKGHSHVYWYRQLPEEGLKFMVYLQKENIIDESGMPKERFSAEFPKEGPSILRIQQVVRGDSAAYFCASSRDIQETQYFGPGTRLLVL.

V and J are TRBV24-1 and TRBJ2-1; a possible D gene is TRBD2 (5 bases). Trimming pared 9 bases from V and 6 bases from J, leaving 17 bases between. The CDR3 totals 14 residues. Germline V CDR1 and CDR2: KGHDR, SFDVKD. In DNA form, the CDR3 reads TGTGCCACCGACCATGCGGGCGGCTCCAATGAGCAGTTCTTC. This encodes CATDHAGGSNEQFF.

The chain is built from TRBV4-3 and TRBJ1-5; tentatively, D is TRBD1 (5 bases). Trimming took off 0 bases at V and 1 base at J, with 10 bases between the two ends. This CDR3 comprises 16 residues. CDR1 is LGHNA and CDR2 is YSLEER in the germline V gene. This CDR3 is CASSQEARGSNQPQHF. The CDR3 nucleotides read TGCGCCAGCAGCCAAGAGGCCCGGGGGAGCAATCAGCCCCAGCATTTT.

This rearrangement joins TRBV20-1 to TRBJ1-2; possible D gene TRBD1, 6 bases. Germline loops: CDR1 DFQATT, CDR2 SNEGSKA (reference sequence). This CDR3 spans 15 amino acids. Trimming removed 1 base at V and 1 base at J, with 13 bases between. The CDR3 protein is CSARVSTDSNYGYTF. The CDR3 coding sequence is TGCAGTGCTAGAGTCTCAACGGACAGTAACTATGGCTACACCTTC.

This clonotype was counted a few times. The chain employs TRBV7-2 and TRBJ2-5; D gene unclear. Deletions cut 7 bases from V and 5 bases from J, with 17 bases between. Germline-derived CDR1 and CDR2 are SGHTA and FQGNSA. The CDR3 covers 14 residues. The DNA of the CDR3 is TGTGCCAGCACCTTCGACCGTTACCCTGAGACCCAGTACTTC. Its protein product is CASTFDRYPETQYF.